This T cell receptor (beta chain) originates from a study of cytomegalovirus exposure and HLA in healthy donors. Vbeta (60) and Jbeta (13) primers were used in the PCR. Some clones are missing from TCRdb's copy, which holds only in-frame ones; the method was immunoSEQ multiplex PCR. The sample holds approximately 150,000 clones; around 75% are singletons and the top ten take 1.6%. Germline V lookup: CDR1 MNHEY, CDR2 SVGAGI. V was pared by 0 bases and J by 5 bases, with 14 bases between. The CDR3 length is 15 residues. Sequenced material: PBMCs. The receptor was isolated from a woman younger than 35 in good health and CMV-seronegative. V is TRBV6-5 and J is TRBJ2-7; TRBD1 is a possible D gene (6 bases). CDR3 DNA: TGTGCCAGCAGTTACTCCGCTGGAACAGGGAACGAGCAGTACTTC. Translation: CASSYSAGTGNEQYF.